These 26 T cell receptor beta chains were sequenced from one sample in a study of early T cells in non-severe SARS-CoV-2 infection. One entry per CDR3 protein results from TCRdb running MiXCR on the 5' RACE reads. The sample shows approximately 120,000 distinct CDR3 sequences, around 14% of them seen only once. What was sequenced was whole blood. Receptors were obtained from an adult who was a healthcare worker with PCR-confirmed SARS-CoV-2 infection or an uninfected control (not recorded which).

This clonotype was observed many times. The chain has TRBV20-1 and TRBJ2-5, with D unclear. The germline V gene has CDR1 DFQATT and CDR2 SNEGSKA (reference sequence). This CDR3 is built from 17 residues. Trimming removed 1 base at V and 1 base at J, with 19 bases between. For the CDR3, the DNA is TGCAGTGCTAGAGGCATTCTCCCTTGGACGGGCCAAGAGACCCAGTACTTC. Translating it yields CSARGILPWTGQETQYF.

This clonotype showed up just a few times. The gene calls are TRBV4-2 and TRBJ1-1; D uncertain. Trimming pared 0 bases from V and 8 bases from J, leaving 7 bases between. The length of the CDR3 is 12 residues. CDR1 is LGHNA and CDR2 is YNFKEQ in the germline V gene. The chain's CDR3 is CASSQDIGEAFF. CDR3 nucleotide sequence: TGTGCCAGCAGCCAAGATATCGGGGAAGCTTTCTTT.

This clonotype was seen a handful of times. This chain joins TRBV29-1 and TRBJ2-2; D may be TRBD1 (5 bases). CDR3 length equals 13 residues. V was trimmed by 8 bases and J by 0 bases, leaving 10 bases between them. The germline V gene has CDR1 SQVTM and CDR2 ANQGSEA. CDR3 nucleotides: TGCAGCACAGGAGAGACGAACACCGGGGAGCTGTTTTTT. Residues: CSTGETNTGELFF.

The chain joins TRBV7-9 to TRBJ1-1; D gene ambiguous. Germline lookup yields CDR1 SEHNR and CDR2 FQNEAQ (reference sequence). The CDR3 contains 13 residues. The V gene lost 5 bases and the J gene lost 13 bases, with 20 bases spanning the gap. CDR3 region: CASSPDLFPRVFF. Here the CDR3 DNA reads TGTGCCAGCAGCCCTGACCTATTCCCTCGGGTTTTCTTT.

This clonotype was detected many times. The chain couples TRBV7-9 to TRBJ2-7, with D possibly TRBD1 on 5 matching bases. V was shortened by 3 bases and J by 2 bases, with 8 bases between the two germline ends. The germline V gene has CDR1 SEHNR and CDR2 FQNEAQ (reference sequence). This CDR3 is 13 amino acids long. The CDR3 DNA reads as TGTGCCAGCAGCTTTCAGGGCACCTACGAGCAGTACTTC. This encodes CASSFQGTYEQYF.

Worth noting for this clonotype: Given a much more abundant clone one base away, this may be a read error. This chain connects TRBV5-5 to TRBJ2-1, with 9 bases matching TRBD2. The CDR3 runs to 14 residues. CDR1 and CDR2 from the germline V gene are SGHKS and YYEKEE (reference sequence). V lost 0 bases to trimming and J lost 5 bases; unmatched junction nucleotides: 0. The CDR3 sequence: CASSLGLADNEQFF. CDR3 nucleotide sequence: TGTGCCAGCAGCTTGGGACTAGCGGACAATGAGCAGTTCTTC.

The chain couples TRBV3-1 to TRBJ2-1; the D is unclear. V was pared by 3 bases and J by 7 bases, with 10 bases between. Germline V CDR1 and CDR2: LGHDT, YNNKEL (reference sequence). The CDR3 spans 13 residues. The CDR3 coding sequence is TGTGCCAGCAGCCACCGCATGGGAAATGAGCAGTTCTTC. It yields the protein CASSHRMGNEQFF.

CDR3 region: CSVDGLAGGETQYF. CDR3 DNA: TGCAGCGTTGATGGGCTAGCGGGGGGAGAGACCCAGTACTTC. The gene calls are TRBV29-1 and TRBJ2-5, with 11 bases aligning to TRBD2. The CDR3 is 14 amino acids. V shed 3 bases and J 4 bases; nucleotides not matched to a gene: 4. Looked up from germline, CDR1 is SQVTM and CDR2 is ANQGSEA. Full variable domain (remainder filled in from reference TRBV29-1 and TRBJ2-5): SAVISQKPSRDICQRGTSLTIQCQVDSQVTMMFWYRQQPGQSLTLIATANQGSEATYESGFVIDKFPISRPNLTFSTLTVSNMSPEDSSIYLCSVDGLAGGETQYFGPGTRLLVL.

The chain is built from TRBV6-6 and TRBJ2-2; 10 nucleotides match TRBD1. Germline CDR1 is MNHNY and CDR2 is SVGAGI (reference sequence). This CDR3 has 14 amino acids. V gave up 8 bases and J gave up 0 bases; unmatched junction bases: 0. The CDR3 here is CASGQGANTGELFF. For the CDR3, the DNA is TGTGCCAGCGGACAGGGGGCGAACACCGGGGAGCTGTTTTTT.

The chain carries TRBV7-2 and TRBJ2-7; 7 bases line up with TRBD1. The V gene end was trimmed by 2 bases and the J gene end by 3 bases; junction bases not matched to a gene: 7. The CDR3 covers 15 residues. Germline V gene lookup returns CDR1 SGHTA and CDR2 FQGNSA. The CDR3 here is CASSLSTGPNYEQYF. The CDR3 DNA reads TGTGCCAGCAGCTTATCGACAGGGCCCAACTACGAGCAGTACTTC.

The sample holds many counts of this clonotype. The chain couples TRBV18 to TRBJ2-3; D remains ambiguous. Germline V gene lookup returns CDR1 KGHSH and CDR2 LQKENI. The CDR3 sequence is 18 residues long. V gave up 0 bases and J gave up 0 bases, with 16 bases separating them. Here the CDR3 DNA reads TGTGCCAGCTCACCACCTCTCAAACTAATTGCTAGCACAGATACGCAGTATTTT. Translated: CASSPPLKLIASTDTQYF.

The chain is built from TRBV5-1 and TRBJ2-1, with D unresolved. From germline, CDR1 is SGHRS and CDR2 YFSETQ. This CDR3 comprises 11 residues. Trimming took off 2 bases at V and 9 bases at J, with 6 bases between the two ends. CDR3 sequence (DNA): TGCGCCAGCAGCTTTATGGGTGAGCAGTTCTTC. It encodes CASSFMGEQFF. The variable domain in full, completed from reference TRBV5-1 and TRBJ2-1, reads KAGVTQTPRYLIKTRGQQVTLSCSPISGHRSVSWYQQTPGQGLQFLFEYFSETQRNKGNFPGRFSGRQFSNSRSEMNVSTLELGDSALYLCASSFMGEQFFGPGTRLTVL.

The chain combines TRBV13 with TRBJ2-1; 8 nucleotides match TRBD2. The V gene's germline CDR1 is PRHDT and CDR2 FYEKMQ (reference sequence). This CDR3 is built from 13 residues. The V gene end was trimmed by 8 bases and the J gene end by 8 bases; junction bases not matched to a gene: 8. CDR3 sequence reads: CASRTSWDYEQFF. Here the CDR3 DNA reads TGTGCCAGCCGGACTAGCTGGGATTATGAGCAGTTCTTC.

The V gene is TRBV5-5, the J gene TRBJ1-1; D is perhaps TRBD1 (5 bases). CDR3 length equals 15 residues. The V gene lost 2 bases and the J gene lost 0 bases, with 11 bases spanning the gap. The V gene's germline CDR1 is SGHKS and CDR2 YYEKEE (reference sequence). This CDR3 is CASSFRQNMNTEAFF. The CDR3 DNA sequence: TGTGCCAGCAGCTTCAGACAGAACATGAACACTGAAGCTTTCTTT.

J is TRBJ1-3 and V is TRBV28; no clear D. The V gene's germline CDR1 is MDHEN and CDR2 SYDVKM. The CDR3 totals 14 residues. Trimming left V 7 bases short and J 3 bases short, with 13 bases between. In DNA form, the CDR3 reads TGTGCCAGCAAGACGGCAGTGCGTGGAAACACCATATATTTT. The encoded protein is CASKTAVRGNTIYF.

The sample holds a few counts of this clonotype. The chain links TRBV20-1 to TRBJ2-1, with TRBD2 matching over 12 bases. The CDR3 is 14 residues long. V was clipped by 6 bases and J by 5 bases; unmatched bases: 5. The germline CDR1 and CDR2 sequences are DFQATT and SNEGSKA (reference sequence). Here the CDR3 DNA reads TGCAGTGCCACACTAGCGGGGGGCCACAATGAGCAGTTCTTC. This codes for CSATLAGGHNEQFF.

V is TRBV11-2 and J is TRBJ1-1; D is undetermined. Trimming took 4 bases from V and 1 from J, leaving 10 bases between them. The CDR3 runs to 14 residues. Germline loops: CDR1 SGHAT, CDR2 FQNNGV. In DNA, the CDR3 is TGTGCCAGCAGCTACGCGGTGTCGAACACTGAAGCTTTCTTT. Its protein product is CASSYAVSNTEAFF.

V is TRBV11-2 and J is TRBJ1-6; D ambiguous. Germline V gives CDR1 SGHAT, CDR2 FQNNGV. This CDR3 region has 12 residues. With 1 base removed from V and 10 bases from J, the gap between germline ends came to 5 bases. The CDR3 loop reads CASSLVSSPLHF. The DNA of the CDR3 is TGTGCCAGCAGCTTAGTCTCCTCACCCCTCCACTTT.

This clonotype was counted only a few times. The chain has TRBV14 and TRBJ1-3, with no clear D. The V gene's germline CDR1 is SGHDN and CDR2 FVKESK. Trimming shortened V by 4 bases and J by 4 bases, and 5 bases separated the two germline ends. The CDR3 runs 12 residues. This CDR3 reads CASSPQGNTIYF. The CDR3 DNA reads TGTGCCAGCAGCCCACAGGGAAACACCATATATTTT.

This clonotype was observed a handful of times. The chain uses TRBV7-8 and TRBJ1-4; the D is unclear. In germline, CDR1 is SGHVS, CDR2 FQNEAQ. The V end was cut by 5 bases, the J end by 6 bases, with 19 bases between. The CDR3 has 16 residues. CDR3 sequence: CASSPQTGRAHEKLFF. CDR3 sequence (DNA): TGTGCCAGCAGCCCCCAAACTGGACGTGCACATGAAAAACTGTTTTTT.

There are many counts of this clonotype. The V call is TRBV20-1, the J call TRBJ2-3, with TRBD1 matching 8 bases. Trimming cost V 2 bases and J 2 bases; bases outside gene matches: 9. Germline V lookup: CDR1 DFQATT, CDR2 SNEGSKA (reference sequence). This CDR3 region has 16 residues. CDR3 coding DNA: TGCAGTGCTAGAAGTTCTCGGACAGGGACCACAGATACGCAGTATTTT. As protein: CSARSSRTGTTDTQYF.

This clonotype has just a few counts. The chain couples TRBV3-1 to TRBJ1-6; D unresolved. Germline CDR1 and CDR2: LGHDT and YNNKEL (reference sequence). V lost 1 base, J lost 8 bases, and 6 bases lay in between. The CDR3 runs to 13 residues. The DNA of the CDR3 is TGTGCCAGCAGCCAAGTTCCCGATTCACCCCTCCACTTT. This encodes CASSQVPDSPLHF.

This clonotype has a handful of counts. This sequence joins TRBV16 and TRBJ1-5, with 9 bases that match TRBD1. V lost 8 bases and J lost 3; bases outside the gene matches: 2. Per the germline V gene, CDR1 is KGHSY and CDR2 is FQNENV. The CDR3 has 13 amino acids. This CDR3 is CASGQGLNQPQHF. The CDR3 nucleotides read TGTGCCAGCGGACAGGGGCTCAATCAGCCCCAGCATTTT.

This clonotype has only a few counts. The V call is TRBV12-3 or TRBV12-4, the J call TRBJ2-3; D not resolved. The CDR3 runs 16 residues. The V gene lost 8 bases and the J gene lost 3 bases, with 21 bases spanning the gap. CDR3 amino acids: CASGRRRRENTDTQYF. The CDR3 DNA reads as TGTGCCAGCGGGCGTCGACGAAGGGAAAATACAGATACGCAGTATTTT.

J is TRBJ1-1 and V is TRBV6-4; D gene ambiguous. CDR3 length: 10 residues. Germline values: CDR1 MRHNA, CDR2 SNTAGT. The CDR3 coding sequence is TGTGCTATTCTCTGGACTGAAGCTTTCTTT. It yields the protein CAILWTEAFF.

The sample holds a few counts of this clonotype. This chain links TRBV18 with TRBJ1-1; D uncertain. The CDR3 length is 16 residues. V was cut by 3 bases and J by 0 bases, with 14 bases left in between. Germline lookup yields CDR1 KGHSH and CDR2 LQKENI. CDR3 coding DNA: TGTGCCAGCTCACCCAATGATAAAGGGATGAACACTGAAGCTTTCTTT. Amino acids: CASSPNDKGMNTEAFF.